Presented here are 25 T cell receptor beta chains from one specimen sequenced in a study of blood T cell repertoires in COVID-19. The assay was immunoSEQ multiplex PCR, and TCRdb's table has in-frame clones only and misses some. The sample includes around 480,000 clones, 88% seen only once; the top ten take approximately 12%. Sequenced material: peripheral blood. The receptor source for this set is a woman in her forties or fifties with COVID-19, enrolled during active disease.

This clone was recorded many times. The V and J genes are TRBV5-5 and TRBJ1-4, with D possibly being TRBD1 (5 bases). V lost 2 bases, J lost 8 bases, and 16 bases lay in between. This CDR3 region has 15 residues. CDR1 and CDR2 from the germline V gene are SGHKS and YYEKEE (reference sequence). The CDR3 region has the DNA TGTGCCAGCAGCTTCCAGGAGGGGTTTGGCGAAAAACTGTTTTTT. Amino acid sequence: CASSFQEGFGEKLFF.

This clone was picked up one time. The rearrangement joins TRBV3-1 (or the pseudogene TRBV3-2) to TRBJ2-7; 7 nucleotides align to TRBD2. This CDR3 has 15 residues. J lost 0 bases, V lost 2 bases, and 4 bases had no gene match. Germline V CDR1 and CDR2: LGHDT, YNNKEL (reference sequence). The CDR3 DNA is TGTGCCAGCAGCCAACGAGCGGGGACCTCCTACGAGCAGTACTTC. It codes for CASSQRAGTSYEQYF.

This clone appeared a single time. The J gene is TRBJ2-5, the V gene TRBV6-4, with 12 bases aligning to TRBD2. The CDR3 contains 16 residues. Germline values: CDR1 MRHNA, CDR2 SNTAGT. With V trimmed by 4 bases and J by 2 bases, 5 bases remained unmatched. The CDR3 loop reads CASSVWGTSGQETQYF. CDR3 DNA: TGTGCCAGCAGTGTTTGGGGGACTAGCGGGCAAGAGACCCAGTACTTC.

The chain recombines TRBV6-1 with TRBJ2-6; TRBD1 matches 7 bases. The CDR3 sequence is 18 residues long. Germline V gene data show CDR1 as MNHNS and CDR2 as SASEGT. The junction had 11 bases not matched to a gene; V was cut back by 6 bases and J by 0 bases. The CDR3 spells CASSERQGRASGANVLTF. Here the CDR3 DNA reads TGTGCCAGCAGCGAACGACAGGGAAGGGCCTCTGGGGCCAACGTCCTGACTTTC.

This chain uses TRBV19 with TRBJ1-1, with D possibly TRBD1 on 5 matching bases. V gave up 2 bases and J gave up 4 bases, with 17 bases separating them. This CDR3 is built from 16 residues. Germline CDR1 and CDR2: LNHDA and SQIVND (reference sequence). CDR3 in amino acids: CASSILVGGQPTEAFF. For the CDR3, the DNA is TGTGCCAGTAGTATACTTGTCGGCGGACAACCCACTGAAGCTTTCTTT.

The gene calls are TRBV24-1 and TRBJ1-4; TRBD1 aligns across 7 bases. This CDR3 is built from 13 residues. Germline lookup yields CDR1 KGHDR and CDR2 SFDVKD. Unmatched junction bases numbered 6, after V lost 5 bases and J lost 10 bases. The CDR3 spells CATSALPGGKLFF. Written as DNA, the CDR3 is TGTGCCACCAGTGCCCTACCAGGGGGAAAACTGTTTTTT.

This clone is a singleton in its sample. The CDR3 region has the DNA TGTGCCAGCGCCCCCGACAGACATCCCTACAATGAGCAGTTCTTC. Amino acids: CASAPDRHPYNEQFF. V is TRBV18 and J is TRBJ2-1; D might be TRBD1 (5 bases). Trimming shortened V by 8 bases and J by 2 bases, and 16 bases separated the two germline ends. The CDR3 is made up of 15 amino acids. Germline V gene data show CDR1 as KGHSH and CDR2 as LQKENI.

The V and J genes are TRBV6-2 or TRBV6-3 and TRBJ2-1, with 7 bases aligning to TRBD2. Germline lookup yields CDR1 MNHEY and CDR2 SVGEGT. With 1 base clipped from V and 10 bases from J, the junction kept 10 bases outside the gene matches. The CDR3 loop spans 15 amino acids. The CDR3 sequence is CASSYYRGDRGEQFF. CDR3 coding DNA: TGTGCCAGCAGTTACTACCGGGGGGATCGAGGAGAGCAGTTCTTC.

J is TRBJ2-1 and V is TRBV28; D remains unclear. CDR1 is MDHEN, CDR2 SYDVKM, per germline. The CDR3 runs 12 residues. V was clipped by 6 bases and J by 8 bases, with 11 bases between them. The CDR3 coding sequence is TGTGCCAGCAGCTTCGGTACCGATGAGCAGTTCTTC. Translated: CASSFGTDEQFF.

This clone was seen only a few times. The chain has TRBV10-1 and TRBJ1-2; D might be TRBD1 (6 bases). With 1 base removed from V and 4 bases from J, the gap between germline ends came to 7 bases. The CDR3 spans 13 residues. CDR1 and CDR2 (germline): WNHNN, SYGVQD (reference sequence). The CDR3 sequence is CASSEYRAYGYTF. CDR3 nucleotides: TGCGCCAGCAGTGAGTACAGGGCCTATGGCTACACCTTC.

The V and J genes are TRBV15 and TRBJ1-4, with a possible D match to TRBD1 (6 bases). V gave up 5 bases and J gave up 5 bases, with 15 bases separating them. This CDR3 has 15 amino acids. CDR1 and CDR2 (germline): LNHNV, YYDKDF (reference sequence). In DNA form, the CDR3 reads TGTGCCACCAGCCCGCGGACAGCGACGAATGAAAAACTGTTTTTT. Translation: CATSPRTATNEKLFF.

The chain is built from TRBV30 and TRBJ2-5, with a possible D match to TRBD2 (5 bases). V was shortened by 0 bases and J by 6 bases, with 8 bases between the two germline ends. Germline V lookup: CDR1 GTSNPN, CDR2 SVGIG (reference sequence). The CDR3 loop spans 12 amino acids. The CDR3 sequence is CAWSVRGQTQYF. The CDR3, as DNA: TGTGCCTGGAGTGTACGGGGTCAGACCCAGTACTTC.

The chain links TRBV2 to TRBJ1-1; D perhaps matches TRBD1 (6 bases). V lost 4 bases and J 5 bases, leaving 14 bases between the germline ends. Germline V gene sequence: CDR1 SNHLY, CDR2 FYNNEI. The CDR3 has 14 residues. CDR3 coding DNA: TGTGCCAGCAGTGTCATGGGAGGGGGGACTGAAGCTTTCTTT. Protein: CASSVMGGGTEAFF.

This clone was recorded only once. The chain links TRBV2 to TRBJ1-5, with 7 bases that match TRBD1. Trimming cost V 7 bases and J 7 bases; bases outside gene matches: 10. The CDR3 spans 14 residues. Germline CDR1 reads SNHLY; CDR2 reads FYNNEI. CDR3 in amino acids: CASTSTGREQPQHF. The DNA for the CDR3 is TGTGCCAGCACTTCGACAGGGCGGGAACAGCCCCAGCATTTT.

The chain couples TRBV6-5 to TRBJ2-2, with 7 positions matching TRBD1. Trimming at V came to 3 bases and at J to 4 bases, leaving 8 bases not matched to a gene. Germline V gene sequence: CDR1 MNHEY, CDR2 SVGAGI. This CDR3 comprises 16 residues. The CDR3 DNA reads TGTGCCAGCAGTTATGACGACAGGGTCGGCACCGGGGAGCTGTTTTTT. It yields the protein CASSYDDRVGTGELFF.

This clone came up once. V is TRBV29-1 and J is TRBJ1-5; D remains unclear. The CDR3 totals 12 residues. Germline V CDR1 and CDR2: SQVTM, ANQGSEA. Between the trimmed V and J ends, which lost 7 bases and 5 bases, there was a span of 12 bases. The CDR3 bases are TGCAGCGCCGCCTTGGCCGATCAGCCCCAGCATTTT. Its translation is CSAALADQPQHF.

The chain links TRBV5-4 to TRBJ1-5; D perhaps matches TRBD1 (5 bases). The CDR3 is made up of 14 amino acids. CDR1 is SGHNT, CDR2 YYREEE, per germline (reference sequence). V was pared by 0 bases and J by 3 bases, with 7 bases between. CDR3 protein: CASSLAGINQPQHF. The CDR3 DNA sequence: TGTGCCAGCAGCTTGGCAGGGATCAATCAGCCCCAGCATTTT.

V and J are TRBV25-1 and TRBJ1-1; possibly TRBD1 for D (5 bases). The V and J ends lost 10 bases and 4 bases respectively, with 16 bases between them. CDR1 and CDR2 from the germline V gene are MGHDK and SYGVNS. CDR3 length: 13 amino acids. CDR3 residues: CATQPGRGTEAFF. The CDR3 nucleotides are TGTGCCACCCAGCCGGGGAGGGGCACTGAAGCTTTCTTT.

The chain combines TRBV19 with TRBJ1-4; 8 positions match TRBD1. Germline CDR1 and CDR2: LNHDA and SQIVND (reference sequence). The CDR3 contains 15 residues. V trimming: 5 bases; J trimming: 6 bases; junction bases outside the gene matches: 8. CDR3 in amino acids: CASSPWTGTDEKLFF. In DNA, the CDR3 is TGTGCCAGTAGTCCGTGGACAGGGACCGATGAAAAACTGTTTTTT. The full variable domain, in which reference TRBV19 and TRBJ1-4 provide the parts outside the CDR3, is DGGITQSPKYLFRKEGQNVTLSCEQNLNHDAMYWYRQDPGQGLRLIYYSQIVNDFQKGDIAEGYSVSREKKESFPLTVTSAQKNPTAFYLCASSPWTGTDEKLFFGSGTQLSVL.

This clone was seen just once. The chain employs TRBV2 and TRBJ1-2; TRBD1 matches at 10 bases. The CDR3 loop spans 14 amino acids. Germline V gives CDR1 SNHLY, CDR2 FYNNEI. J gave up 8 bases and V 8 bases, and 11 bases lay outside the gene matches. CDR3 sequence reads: CASRVGTGDHGYTF. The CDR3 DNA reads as TGTGCCAGCCGTGTAGGGACAGGGGATCACGGCTACACCTTC.

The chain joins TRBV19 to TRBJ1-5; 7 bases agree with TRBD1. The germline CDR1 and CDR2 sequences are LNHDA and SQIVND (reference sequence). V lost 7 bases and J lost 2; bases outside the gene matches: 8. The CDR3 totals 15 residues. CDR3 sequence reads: CASTKQGYGNQPQHF. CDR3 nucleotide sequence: TGTGCCAGTACTAAACAGGGGTACGGCAATCAGCCCCAGCATTTT.

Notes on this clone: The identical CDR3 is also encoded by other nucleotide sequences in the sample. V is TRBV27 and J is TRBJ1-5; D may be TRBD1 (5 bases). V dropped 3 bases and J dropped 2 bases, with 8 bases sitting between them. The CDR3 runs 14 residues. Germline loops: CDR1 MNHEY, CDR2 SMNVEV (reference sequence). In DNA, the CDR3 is TGTGCCAGCAGTTTGGGGGGAGGCAATCAGCCCCAGCATTTT. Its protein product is CASSLGGGNQPQHF.

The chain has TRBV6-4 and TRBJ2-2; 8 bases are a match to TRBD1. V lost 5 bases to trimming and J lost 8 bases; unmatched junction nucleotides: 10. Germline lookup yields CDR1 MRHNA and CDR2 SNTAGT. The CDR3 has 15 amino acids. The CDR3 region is CASSPDRAHAGELFF. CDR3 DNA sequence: TGTGCCAGCAGTCCGGACAGGGCCCATGCGGGGGAGCTGTTTTTT.

CDR3 sequence reads: CASSISRLTNEKLFF. CDR3 DNA sequence: TGTGCCAGTAGTATATCGCGGTTAACTAATGAAAAACTGTTTTTT. V gene TRBV19 combines with J gene TRBJ1-4, with D hard to call. Trimming pared 2 bases from V and 1 base from J, leaving 8 bases between. CDR3 length: 15 amino acids. CDR1 LNHDA and CDR2 SQIVND come from the germline V gene (reference sequence).

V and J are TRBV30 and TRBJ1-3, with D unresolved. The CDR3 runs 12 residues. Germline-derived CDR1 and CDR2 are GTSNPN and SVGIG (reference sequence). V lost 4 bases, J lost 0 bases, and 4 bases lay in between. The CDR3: CAWILSGNTIYF. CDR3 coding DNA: TGTGCCTGGATCCTCTCTGGAAACACCATATATTTT.